This T cell receptor beta chain was obtained from a study of response to subunit inactivated influenza vaccine. The study, taken as a whole, reports: Authors suggested seasonal influenza vaccinations each recruit few new T cells.

The germline V gene encodes CDR1 SGHRS and CDR2 YFSETQ. The V and J ends lost 0 bases and 4 bases respectively, with 14 bases between them. The CDR3 is 15 residues long. TCRdb called the RT-PCR reads again in MiXCR, with one record for every CDR3 protein. The sample shows about 700,000 distinct CDR3 sequences, about 15% of them seen only once. This clonotype was counted between two and nine times. Its antigen remains unidentified. The V call is TRBV5-1, the J call TRBJ2-7, with D maybe TRBD2 (5 bases). The source was PBMCs from blood, collected 14 to 15 days before vaccination. This clonotype was obtained from a man between 50 and 59 years old who received an inactivated influenza vaccine. This CDR3 is CASSLGTAAVYEQYF. The DNA of the CDR3 is TGCGCCAGCAGCTTGGGCACAGCGGCGGTTTACGAGCAGTACTTC.